The 11 T cell receptor beta chains below come from one sample, sequenced in a study of Japanese encephalitis immunity and Zika vaccine responses. Peptide pools at 1 ug/mL each stimulated CFSE-labeled PBMCs over a roughly 6-day culture. Unfixed live CD56-CD19-CD16-CD3+CD4+ CFSE-low cells were sorted as proliferating CD4 T cells. TCRdb re-analysed the 5' RACE reads in MiXCR, keeping a single row per CDR3 protein. This table has some 160 distinct CDR3 sequences, 9.5% to 15% appearing once. The input for sequencing was antigen-activated CD4+ T cells from blood, cultured, taken during a Zika inactivated vaccine study. The receptors were sampled from an adult woman who received an inactivated Zika virus vaccine.

By its share, this clonotype is medium-sized (0.01 to 0.1%). The chain's CDR3 is CSVEGRGQGLLDGYTF. The CDR3 DNA reads TGCAGCGTTGAAGGAAGGGGACAGGGTCTTTTGGATGGCTACACCTTC. The chain is built from TRBV29-1 and TRBJ1-2; 9 nucleotides line up with TRBD1. The CDR3 length is 16 residues. CDR1 is SQVTM, CDR2 ANQGSEA, per germline. J lost 6 bases, V lost 1 base, and 12 bases had no gene match.

V is TRBV12-3 or TRBV12-4 and J is TRBJ2-7, with a tentative D call TRBD1 (6 bases). CDR3 length: 14 amino acids. Deletions cut 3 bases from V and 3 bases from J, with 12 bases between. Written as DNA, the CDR3 is TGTGCCAGCAGTTTCGCGGGCAGGGGCTACGAGCAGTACTTC. It codes for CASSFAGRGYEQYF.

This clonotype is deemed hyperexpanded. The chain links TRBV5-1 to TRBJ1-4, with D uncertain. The germline V gene encodes CDR1 SGHRS and CDR2 YFSETQ. The CDR3 is 15 amino acids. The V gene lost 1 base and the J gene lost 8 bases, with 15 bases spanning the gap. The CDR3 is CASSLSLRDGEKLFF. The CDR3 nucleotides are TGCGCCAGCAGCTTGAGTCTCCGTGATGGAGAAAAACTGTTTTTT.

In its sample, this clonotype ranks as large. V and J are TRBV6-5 and TRBJ1-6; 9 bases map to TRBD1. The CDR3 spans 17 residues. The germline gives CDR1 MNHEY, CDR2 SVGAGI. Trimming cost V 4 bases and J 7 bases; bases outside gene matches: 11. The CDR3 nucleotides are TGTGCCAGCAGTTTCGACGGGACAGGGAACGGGAATTCACCCCTCCACTTT. Translated, it gives CASSFDGTGNGNSPLHF.

Judged by abundance, this clonotype is medium-sized. The J gene is TRBJ1-4, the V gene TRBV19; D unresolved. V was cut by 7 bases and J by 0 bases, with 12 bases left in between. The CDR3 is 15 residues long. Germline assignment: CDR1 LNHDA and CDR2 SQIVND (reference sequence). CDR3 in amino acids: CASNRATATNEKLFF. The CDR3 DNA follows: TGTGCCAGTAATCGGGCAACCGCAACTAATGAAAAACTGTTTTTT.

Turning to this clonotype: A much more abundant neighbour one base away suggests this may be a read error. V is TRBV28 and J is TRBJ2-7; D not certain. CDR3 length: 14 amino acids. The ends were cut back, 10 bases at V and 1 base at J, with 17 bases in the middle. The germline V gene encodes CDR1 MDHEN and CDR2 SYDVKM. The CDR3 loop reads CATSGPVTSYEQYF. CDR3 DNA sequence: TGTGCCACATCTGGCCCGGTCACTTCCTACGAGCAGTACTTC. The whole variable domain, remainder taken from reference TRBV28 and TRBJ2-7, is DVKVTQSSRYLVKRTGEKVFLECVQDMDHENMFWYRQDPGLGLRLIYFSYDVKMKEKGDIPEGYSVSREKKERFSLILESASTNQTSMYLCATSGPVTSYEQYFGPGTRLTVT.

This clonotype is large within its sample. The chain couples TRBV7-2 to TRBJ1-5, with D perhaps TRBD1 (6 bases). From germline, CDR1 is SGHTA and CDR2 FQGNSA. This CDR3 spans 13 amino acids. Trimming removed 1 base from V and 10 bases from J, with 11 bases in between. CDR3: CASSLEGGRPQHF. The CDR3 DNA reads TGTGCCAGCAGCTTAGAGGGGGGTCGACCCCAGCATTTT.

By sample share, this clonotype is large (0.1 to 1%). The chain links TRBV20-1 to TRBJ2-5; D possibly corresponds to TRBD2 (5 bases). This CDR3 region has 14 residues. Germline CDR1 and CDR2: DFQATT and SNEGSKA (reference sequence). Deletions cut 0 bases from V and 1 base from J, with 9 bases between. CDR3 sequence: CSAREATTQETQYF. The CDR3 region has the DNA TGCAGTGCTAGAGAAGCGACTACCCAAGAGACCCAGTACTTC.

This clonotype counts as hyperexpanded (1% or more). The genes are TRBV25-1 and TRBJ2-7; D is ambiguous. V was trimmed by 2 bases and J by 2 bases, leaving 7 bases between them. The CDR3 has 13 residues. Germline-derived CDR1 and CDR2 are MGHDK and SYGVNS. CDR3 in amino acids: CASSEGFTYEQYF. CDR3 sequence (DNA): TGTGCCAGCAGTGAAGGGTTTACCTACGAGCAGTACTTC.

By sample fraction, this clonotype is hyperexpanded. V gene TRBV7-2 combines with J gene TRBJ2-3; TRBD2 agrees at 15 bases. Unmatched junction bases numbered 9, after V lost 4 bases and J lost 7 bases. Germline loops: CDR1 SGHTA, CDR2 FQGNSA. The CDR3 sequence is 17 residues long. The chain's CDR3 is CASSSGLAGGPGNTQYF. The CDR3 DNA reads as TGTGCCAGCAGCTCCGGACTAGCGGGGGGGCCGGGAAATACGCAGTATTTT.

By sample share, this clonotype is hyperexpanded (1% or more). The V and J genes are TRBV12-3 or TRBV12-4 and TRBJ1-3; 7 nucleotides align to TRBD1. CDR3 length: 13 amino acids. Trimming removed 6 bases from V and 8 bases from J; junction bases left unmatched: 7. The CDR3 nucleotides are TGTGCCAGCAGCCCACAGGGGTGGGACACCATATATTTT. Translation gives CASSPQGWDTIYF.